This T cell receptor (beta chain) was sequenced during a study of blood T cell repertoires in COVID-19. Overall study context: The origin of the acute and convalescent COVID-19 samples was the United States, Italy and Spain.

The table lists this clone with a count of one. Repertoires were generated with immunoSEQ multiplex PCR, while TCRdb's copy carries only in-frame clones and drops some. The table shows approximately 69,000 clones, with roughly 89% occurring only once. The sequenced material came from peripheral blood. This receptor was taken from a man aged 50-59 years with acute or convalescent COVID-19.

The CDR3 loop reads CASSYDSTPYEQYF. CDR3 DNA: TGTGCCAGCAGTTACGACTCTACTCCCTACGAGCAGTACTTC. This sequence joins TRBV6-2 or TRBV6-3 and TRBJ2-7; D gene uncertain. Germline lookup yields CDR1 MNHEY and CDR2 SVGEGT. Trimming removed 2 bases at V and 2 bases at J, with 10 bases between. This CDR3 spans 14 amino acids.